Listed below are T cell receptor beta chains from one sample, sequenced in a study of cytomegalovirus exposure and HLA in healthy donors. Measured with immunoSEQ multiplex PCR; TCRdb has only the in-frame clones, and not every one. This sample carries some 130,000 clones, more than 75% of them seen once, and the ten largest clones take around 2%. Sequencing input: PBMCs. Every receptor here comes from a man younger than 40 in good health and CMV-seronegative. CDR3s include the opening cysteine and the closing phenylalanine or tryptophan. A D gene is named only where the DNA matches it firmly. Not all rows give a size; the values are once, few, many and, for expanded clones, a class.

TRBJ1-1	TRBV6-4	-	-	CASSEQANTEAFF	TGTGCCAGCAGTGAACAGGCAAACACTGAAGCTTTCTTT
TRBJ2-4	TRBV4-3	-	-	CASSQERAKNIQYF	TGCGCCAGCAGCCAAGAGCGGGCCAAAAACATTCAGTACTTC
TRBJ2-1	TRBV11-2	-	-	CASSSPLTSSVEQFF	TGTGCCAGCAGCTCCCCTTTGACTAGTTCGGTTGAGCAGTTCTTC
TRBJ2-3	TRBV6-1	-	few	CASSFGGAGDTQYF	TGTGCCAGCAGTTTCGGCGGGGCCGGAGATACGCAGTATTTT
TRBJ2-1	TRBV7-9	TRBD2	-	CASTGASGRAGFF	TGTGCCAGCACAGGGGCTAGCGGGAGGGCGGGGTTCTTC
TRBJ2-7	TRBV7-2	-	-	CASNQYREVQQYF	TGTGCCAGCAACCAATACAGGGAAGTGCAGCAGTACTTC
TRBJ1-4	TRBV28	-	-	CASSSLQGHRSEKLFF	TGTGCCAGCAGTTCCCTACAGGGACATCGATCCGAAAAACTGTTTTTT
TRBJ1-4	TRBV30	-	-	CAWTSGREKLFF	TGTGCCTGGACCTCCGGTCGCGAAAAACTGTTTTTT
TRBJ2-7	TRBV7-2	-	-	CASSLAPGELYEQYF	TGTGCCAGCAGCTTAGCGCCGGGGGAACTTTACGAGCAGTACTTC
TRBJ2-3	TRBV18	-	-	CASSPVVTGVRTDTQYF	TGTGCCAGCTCACCAGTGGTTACGGGAGTAAGAACAGATACGCAGTATTTT
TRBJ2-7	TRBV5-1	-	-	CASSLDHRTAFYEQYF	TGCGCCAGCAGCTTGGATCATAGGACAGCCTTTTACGAGCAGTACTTC
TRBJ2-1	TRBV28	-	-	CASSPGLGDTKPREQFF	TGTGCCAGCAGTCCCGGCCTTGGGGACACCAAACCCCGTGAGCAGTTCTTC
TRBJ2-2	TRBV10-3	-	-	CAISETDTYAGELFF	TGTGCCATCAGTGAGACTGACACGTACGCCGGGGAGCTGTTTTTT
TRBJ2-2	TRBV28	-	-	CASSLPRQYTGELFF	TGTGCCAGCAGTTTACCCCGACAGTATACCGGGGAGCTGTTTTTT
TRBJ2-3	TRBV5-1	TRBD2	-	CASKAGVGGPTDTQYF	TGCGCCAGCAAAGCGGGGGTAGGGGGTCCCACAGATACGCAGTATTTT
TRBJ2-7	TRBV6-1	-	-	CASRVTSYEQYF	TGTGCCAGCAGAGTGACTAGCTACGAGCAGTACTTC
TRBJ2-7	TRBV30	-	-	CAWSVWGVSYEQYF	TGTGCCTGGAGTGTATGGGGGGTCTCCTACGAGCAGTACTTC
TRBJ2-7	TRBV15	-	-	CATSGRGNTYEQYF	TGTGCCACCAGCGGCCGCGGCAACACCTACGAGCAGTACTTC
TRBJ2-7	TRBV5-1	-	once	CASSTTGGTYEQYF	TGCGCCAGCAGCACGACCGGCGGTACCTACGAGCAGTACTTC
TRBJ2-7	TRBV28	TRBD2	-	CASSPWGAGGYEQYF	TGTGCCAGCAGCCCATGGGGAGCGGGAGGGTACGAGCAGTACTTC
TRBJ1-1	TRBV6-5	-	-	CASSYSWTNTEAFF	TGTGCCAGCAGTTACAGTTGGACTAACACTGAAGCTTTCTTT
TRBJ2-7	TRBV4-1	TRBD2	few	CASSQNPLAGGAYEQYF	TGCGCCAGCAGCCAAAACCCTCTAGCGGGAGGGGCCTACGAGCAGTACTTC
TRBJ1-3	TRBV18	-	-	CASSPNIQGNTIYF	TGTGCCAGCTCACCAAACATACAGGGAAACACCATATATTTT
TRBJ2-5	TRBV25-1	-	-	CASSVSGGGGETQYF	TGTGCCAGCAGTGTCTCAGGAGGCGGAGGGGAGACCCAGTACTTC
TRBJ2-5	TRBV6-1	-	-	CASSDQGWGETQYF	TGTGCCAGCAGTGACCAGGGTTGGGGCGAGACCCAGTACTTC
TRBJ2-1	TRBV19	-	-	CASTPRLVAAYNEQFF	TGTGCCAGTACCCCCCGTCTGGTGGCGGCCTACAATGAGCAGTTCTTC
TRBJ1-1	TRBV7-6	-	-	CASSLVSGADTEAFF	TGTGCCAGCAGCTTAGTTTCAGGGGCGGACACTGAAGCTTTCTTT
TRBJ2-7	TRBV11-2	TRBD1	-	CASSLMDRGKGKQYF	TGTGCCAGCAGCTTGATGGACAGGGGTAAAGGAAAGCAGTACTTC
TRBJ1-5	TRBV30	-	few	CGAGIGQPQHF	TGTGGAGCGGGGATTGGTCAGCCCCAGCATTTT
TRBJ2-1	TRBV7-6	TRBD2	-	CASSGLAGRNDEQFF	TGTGCCAGTTCGGGACTAGCGGGCAGAAACGATGAGCAGTTCTTC
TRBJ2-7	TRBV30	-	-	CAWRRKLSSYEQYF	TGTGCCTGGAGAAGAAAACTGAGCTCCTACGAGCAGTACTTC
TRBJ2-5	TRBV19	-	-	CASSGAVQETQYF	TGTGCCAGTAGTGGGGCAGTCCAAGAGACCCAGTACTTC
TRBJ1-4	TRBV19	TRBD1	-	CASSLGGTDNEKLFF	TGTGCCAGTAGTCTAGGAGGGACAGATAATGAAAAACTGTTTTTT
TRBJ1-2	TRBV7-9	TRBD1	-	CASSVGTALYGYTF	TGTGCCAGCAGCGTTGGGACAGCCCTGTATGGCTACACCTTC
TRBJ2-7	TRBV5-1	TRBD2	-	CASSLGSGRGEQYF	TGCGCCAGCAGCTTGGGGAGCGGGAGGGGGGAGCAGTACTTC
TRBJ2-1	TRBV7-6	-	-	CASSLGAGLNEQFF	TGTGCCAGCAGCTTAGGGGCTGGTTTGAATGAGCAGTTCTTC
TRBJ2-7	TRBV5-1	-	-	CASSRTGISDEQYF	TGCGCCAGCAGCCGAACAGGGATCTCCGACGAGCAGTACTTC
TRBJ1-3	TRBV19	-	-	CASSRSPGSGNTIYF	TGTGCCAGTAGTAGAAGCCCGGGCTCTGGAAACACCATATATTTT
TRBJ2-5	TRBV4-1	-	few	CASGQVSSLGQETQYF	TGCGCCAGCGGCCAAGTCTCTAGCTTGGGGCAAGAGACCCAGTACTTC
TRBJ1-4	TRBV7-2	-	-	CASSPMPGATNEKLFF	TGTGCCAGCAGCCCTATGCCGGGAGCAACTAATGAAAAACTGTTTTTT
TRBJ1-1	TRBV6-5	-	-	CASSLRQNTEAFF	TGTGCCAGCAGCCTACGACAGAACACTGAAGCTTTCTTT
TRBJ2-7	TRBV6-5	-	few	CASSYLSHPYEQYF	TGTGCCAGCAGTTACCTAAGTCACCCCTACGAGCAGTACTTC
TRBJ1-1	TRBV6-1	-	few	CASSEQGMHTEAFF	TGTGCCAGCAGCGAGCAGGGAATGCACACTGAAGCTTTCTTT
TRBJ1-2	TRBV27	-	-	CASSRGGINYGYTF	TGTGCCAGCAGCCGGGGTGGGATTAACTATGGCTACACCTTC
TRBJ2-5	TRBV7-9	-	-	CSSSFGETQYF	TGTTCCAGCAGCTTCGGGGAGACCCAGTACTTC
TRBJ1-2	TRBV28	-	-	CASSLKSDSGYTF	TGTGCCAGCAGTTTAAAGTCAGATTCGGGCTACACCTTC
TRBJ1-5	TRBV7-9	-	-	CASSLGGGGSNQPQHF	TGTGCCAGCAGCTTAGGGGGAGGGGGAAGCAATCAGCCCCAGCATTTT
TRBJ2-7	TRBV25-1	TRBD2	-	CASSVPGLVSEQYF	TGTGCCAGCAGTGTCCCCGGACTAGTTAGCGAGCAGTACTTC
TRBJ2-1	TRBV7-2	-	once	CASSLLASEQFF	TGTGCCAGCAGCTTACTAGCTTCTGAGCAGTTCTTC
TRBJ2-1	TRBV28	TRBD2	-	CASSSLAGYNEQFF	TGTGCCAGCAGTTCACTAGCGGGCTACAATGAGCAGTTCTTC
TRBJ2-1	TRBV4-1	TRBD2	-	CASSSPRPQSQREFYEQFF	TGCGCCAGCAGCTCCCCCCGCCCACAGTCACAGCGGGAGTTCTATGAGCAGTTCTTC
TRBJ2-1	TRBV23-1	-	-	CASSAYTGSGDEQFF	TGCGCCAGCAGCGCGTACACAGGATCGGGCGATGAGCAGTTCTTC
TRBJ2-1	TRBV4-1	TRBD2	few	CASSHGTSGISVQFF	TGCGCCAGCAGCCACGGGACTAGCGGGATCTCCGTACAGTTCTTC